These 23 T cell receptor beta chains were sequenced from one sample in a study of T cells in Graves' hyperthyroidism and ophthalmopathy. RNA transcripts provided the source from which TCR beta CDR3 regions were amplified. First-round RT-PCR with HTBI primers amplified the TCR CDR3 region. TCRdb processed the multiplex PCR reads anew with MiXCR; each CDR3 protein has one entry. The sample comprises more than 150,000 distinct CDR3 sequences, about 17% of which are singletons, and 25% to 35% rests with the top ten. Material for sequencing was blood. The receptors shown here come from a woman between 50 and 59 years old with Graves' hyperthyroidism.

This clonotype was observed a handful of times. The rearrangement joins TRBV9 to TRBJ1-1, with D unclear. The CDR3 has 14 residues. Germline V gene sequence: CDR1 SGDLS, CDR2 YYNGEE. V was pared by 3 bases and J by 4 bases, with 13 bases between. CDR3 DNA: TGTGCCAGCAGCGAGGGAGGGTTAGGCACTGAAGCTTTCTTT. It encodes CASSEGGLGTEAFF.

This clonotype was picked up many times. The gene calls are TRBV7-2 and TRBJ2-1; 12 bases line up with TRBD2. The germline V gene encodes CDR1 SGHTA and CDR2 FQGNSA. Trimming took 2 bases from V and 9 from J; bases not matched to a gene: 5. The CDR3 has 15 amino acids. The CDR3 DNA reads TGTGCCAGCAGCTTATCTAGCGGGGGGGCCATTGAGCAGTTCTTC. Its protein product is CASSLSSGGAIEQFF.

A remark on this clonotype: Germline is not matched at one junction end, which may reflect a read error. The CDR3 DNA reads as TGTGCTAGCAGCTTTCGTAGCGGGGGTGGGCAGTTCTTC. It yields the protein CASSFRSGGGQFF. This rearrangement joins TRBV7-7 to TRBJ2-1; 9 nucleotides agree with TRBD2. Germline assignment: CDR1 SSHAT and CDR2 FNYEAQ (reference sequence). This CDR3 comprises 13 residues.

Ten or more counts support this clonotype. The chain uses TRBV2 and TRBJ1-4, with a tentative D call TRBD1 (6 bases). V lost 6 bases and J lost 0, with 14 bases in between. The germline V gene has CDR1 SNHLY and CDR2 FYNNEI. This CDR3 spans 16 amino acids. The CDR3 loop reads CASSADSPATNEKLFF. Here the CDR3 DNA reads TGTGCCAGCAGCGCGGACAGCCCTGCAACTAATGAAAAACTGTTTTTT.

At least ten counts were recorded for this clonotype. V and J are TRBV24-1 and TRBJ1-1, with D tentatively TRBD1 (5 bases). The CDR3 totals 12 residues. Germline loops: CDR1 KGHDR, CDR2 SFDVKD. V lost 4 bases and J 9 bases, leaving 11 bases between the germline ends. The CDR3, as DNA: TGTGCCACCAGTGACTTGGGGGGGAAAGCTTTCTTT. The encoded protein is CATSDLGGKAFF.

This clonotype came up many times. The chain joins TRBV7-2 to TRBJ2-1; D unclear. V lost 1 base, J lost 7 bases, and 8 bases lay in between. The CDR3 consists of 13 residues. Germline CDR1 SGHTA, CDR2 FQGNSA. The chain's CDR3 is CASSLEGSNEQFF. The CDR3 DNA sequence: TGTGCCAGCAGCTTAGAAGGTTCGAATGAGCAGTTCTTC. The entire variable domain, with the rest obtained from reference TRBV7-2 and TRBJ2-1, is as follows: GAGVSQSPSNKVTEKGKDVELRCDPISGHTALYWYRQSLGQGLEFLIYFQGNSAPDKSGLPSDRFSAERTGGSVSTLTIQRTQQEDSAVYLCASSLEGSNEQFFGPGTRLTVL.

The table lists this clonotype with many counts. This chain links TRBV6-1 with TRBJ1-5, with 8 bases matching TRBD1. CDR1 and CDR2 (germline): MNHNS, SASEGT. The CDR3 is made up of 15 amino acids. With 4 bases clipped from V and 4 bases from J, the junction kept 6 bases outside the gene matches. In DNA, the CDR3 is TGTGCCAGCAGTGGCACAGGGGGACCAAATCAGCCCCAGCATTTT. This translates into CASSGTGGPNQPQHF.

The chain joins TRBV28 to TRBJ2-7; D gene uncertain. Germline V lookup: CDR1 MDHEN, CDR2 SYDVKM. The CDR3 consists of 12 residues. Trimming removed 6 bases from V and 7 bases from J, with 13 bases in between. The CDR3 loop is CASSPSPGEQYF. The CDR3 DNA is TGTGCCAGCAGCCCTTCCCCCGGGGAGCAGTACTTC.

This clonotype occurred many times. This chain connects TRBV7-2 to TRBJ1-1; D is unresolved. Germline CDR1 and CDR2: SGHTA and FQGNSA. The V and J ends lost 5 bases and 1 base respectively, with 14 bases between them. The CDR3 loop spans 15 amino acids. CDR3 bases: TGTGCCAGCAGCCCCGAATGGGGTCGGAACACTGAAGCTTTCTTT. Translating gives CASSPEWGRNTEAFF.

At least ten counts were recorded for this clonotype. The DNA for the CDR3 is TGTGCCAGCAGGAGCTTATCGGGGTCGTCCTACGAGCAGTACTTC. Its protein product is CASRSLSGSSYEQYF. This chain links TRBV11-1 with TRBJ2-7, with D possibly matching TRBD2 (5 bases). The CDR3 consists of 15 residues. Per the germline V gene, CDR1 is SGHAT and CDR2 is FQDESV (reference sequence). Between the trimmed V and J ends, which lost 6 bases and 1 base, there was a span of 16 bases.

Here the CDR3 DNA reads TGTGCCACCAGTGATCCCCTCGGGACAAGGAGCGGCTACACCTTC. Translated, it gives CATSDPLGTRSGYTF. This rearrangement joins TRBV24-1 to TRBJ1-2; D may be TRBD1 (6 bases). Germline CDR1 is KGHDR and CDR2 is SFDVKD. The CDR3 totals 15 residues. Trimming removed 3 bases from V and 8 bases from J, with 18 bases in between.

This clonotype was picked up many times. The chain links TRBV7-3 to TRBJ2-3; 8 bases map to TRBD2. The CDR3 contains 15 residues. Germline values: CDR1 SGHTA, CDR2 FQGTGA. V lost 7 bases, J lost 2 bases, and 8 bases stayed unmatched. In DNA form, the CDR3 reads TGTGCCAGCACCATTAGCGGGGATGACACAGATACGCAGTATTTT. Residues: CASTISGDDTDTQYF.

This clonotype appeared many times. The CDR3 nucleotides read TGCAGTGGCAGGAGCTCTGGAAACACCATATATTTT. It encodes CSGRSSGNTIYF. The rearrangement uses TRBV20-1 and TRBJ1-3; no clear D. This CDR3 region has 12 residues. Per the germline V gene, CDR1 is DFQATT and CDR2 is SNEGSKA (reference sequence). V was clipped by 7 bases and J by 0 bases, with 7 bases between them.

In its sample, this clonotype was seen many times. The V call is TRBV20-1, the J call TRBJ2-1; D might be TRBD2 (7 bases). CDR1 and CDR2 (germline): DFQATT, SNEGSKA (reference sequence). The CDR3 has 12 amino acids. V was trimmed by 6 bases and J by 6 bases, leaving 12 bases between them. The CDR3 DNA sequence: TGCAGTGCGGGGGGGCTTACCAATGAGCAGTTCTTC. Protein: CSAGGLTNEQFF.

This clonotype showed up many times. This chain connects TRBV2 to TRBJ1-1; 10 nucleotides align to TRBD1. V lost 6 bases to trimming and J lost 4 bases; unmatched junction nucleotides: 8. CDR3 length: 15 residues. The germline V gene encodes CDR1 SNHLY and CDR2 FYNNEI. In nucleotides, the CDR3 is TGTGCCAGCAGAGAAAACCGGGACAGGGGCACTGAAGCTTTCTTT. Its protein is CASRENRDRGTEAFF.

This clonotype occurred many times. The genes are TRBV6-1 and TRBJ2-2; TRBD1 aligns across 9 bases. This CDR3 has 16 residues. CDR1 and CDR2 (germline): MNHNS, SASEGT. V gave up 7 bases and J gave up 4 bases; unmatched junction bases: 10. CDR3 region: CASTILGQGGTGELFF. CDR3 DNA sequence: TGTGCCAGCACTATTCTGGGACAGGGAGGCACCGGGGAGCTGTTTTTT.

This clonotype was counted at least ten times. This chain connects TRBV5-1 to TRBJ2-1; TRBD1 matches at 8 bases. Germline lookup yields CDR1 SGHRS and CDR2 YFSETQ. J was trimmed by 0 bases and V by 4 bases; bases with no gene match: 3. The CDR3 runs to 15 residues. The CDR3 here is CASSATGVSYNEQFF. In DNA, the CDR3 is TGCGCCAGCAGCGCGACAGGGGTCTCCTACAATGAGCAGTTCTTC.

This clonotype has a count of ten or more. This chain connects TRBV18 to TRBJ1-1; no clear D gene. Looked up from germline, CDR1 is KGHSH and CDR2 is LQKENI. The CDR3 has 16 residues. The V end lost 2 bases, the J end lost 1 base, and 14 bases lay between the germline ends. In nucleotides, the CDR3 is TGTGCCAGCTCACCAGGCGTGGGGAGAGGGAACACTGAAGCTTTCTTT. Translating it yields CASSPGVGRGNTEAFF.

This clonotype has just one count. This may be a read error: a much more frequent sequence differs by one nucleotide. The chain carries TRBV3-1 and TRBJ2-5, with 7 bases identical to TRBD2. The CDR3 length is 18 residues. Germline CDR1 reads LGHDT; CDR2 reads YNNKEL (reference sequence). Written as DNA, the CDR3 is TGTGTCAGCAGCCAAGATGGCCGTGTATACGCGGGGGTAGAGACCCAGTACTTC. This translates into CVSSQDGRVYAGVETQYF.

This clonotype was seen many times. V usage is TRBV7-9 and J usage is TRBJ2-1, with D uncertain. Per germline, CDR1 SEHNR and CDR2 FQNEAQ (reference sequence). Trimming left V 7 bases short and J 3 bases short, with 13 bases between. The CDR3 has 14 residues. The CDR3: CASTPALDYNEQFF. Written as DNA, the CDR3 is TGTGCCAGCACCCCCGCCTTGGACTACAATGAGCAGTTCTTC.

This clonotype was counted many times. The V call is TRBV7-2, the J call TRBJ1-5; 8 positions match TRBD1. The V gene's germline CDR1 is SGHTA and CDR2 FQGNSA. CDR3 size: 16 residues. The V and J ends lost 5 bases and 7 bases, in that order; junction bases with no gene match: 13. The CDR3 here is CASSRGDRGSGQPQHF. In nucleotides, the CDR3 is TGTGCCAGCAGCCGGGGAGACAGGGGATCGGGGCAGCCCCAGCATTTT. Using reference TRBV7-2 and TRBJ1-5 for the parts outside the CDR3, the full variable domain is GAGVSQSPSNKVTEKGKDVELRCDPISGHTALYWYRQSLGQGLEFLIYFQGNSAPDKSGLPSDRFSAERTGGSVSTLTIQRTQQEDSAVYLCASSRGDRGSGQPQHFGDGTRLSIL.

J is TRBJ2-3 and V is TRBV2; possibly TRBD2 for D (5 bases). V was cut by 2 bases and J by 7 bases, with 22 bases left in between. CDR1 and CDR2 (germline): SNHLY, FYNNEI. This CDR3 comprises 17 residues. The CDR3 protein is CASSERPGRRAQYTQYF. The CDR3, as DNA: TGTGCCAGCAGTGAACGTCCTGGAAGGCGGGCCCAGTATACGCAGTATTTT.

The count of this clonotype is one. V and J are TRBV12-3 or TRBV12-4 and TRBJ2-6, with 8 bases matching TRBD2. The CDR3 totals 19 residues. The V and J ends lost 0 bases and 2 bases, in that order; junction bases with no gene match: 9. The CDR3 coding sequence is TGTGCCAGCAGTTTAGCGCTCGGGGGGGGGGGAACTGGGGCCAACGTCCTGACTTTC. Translation gives CASSLALGGGGTGANVLTF.